This T cell receptor beta chain emerged from a study of blood T cell repertoires in COVID-19. In the study overall: Acute and convalescent COVID-19 specimens originated in the United States, Italy and Spain. In each case, the material was cDNA or gDNA derived from T cells, B-cell-depleted T cells, or PBMCs.

Source study methods: Nucleated cell number was recorded as an estimate derived from reference gene primer amplification. The repertoire was sequenced with immunoSEQ multiplex PCR; TCRdb's copy has only in-frame clones and lacks some. V, J and clone size were drawn from that table, and D and trimming were deduced from the DNA. The table shows approximately 58,000 clones, with roughly nine tenths occurring only once. Sequenced sample: peripheral blood. The receptor comes from a human donor in a cohort sampled during active COVID-19.

The DNA for the CDR3 is TGTGCCAGCAGTGTCAAGACAGGGTTCGAAGCTTTCTTT. It specifies CASSVKTGFEAFF. V and J are TRBV2 and TRBJ1-1, with 7 nucleotides matching TRBD1. Germline CDR1 and CDR2: SNHLY and FYNNEI. The CDR3 is made up of 13 amino acids. The J segment lost 8 bases and the V segment lost 4 bases, leaving 7 bases of the junction unmatched.